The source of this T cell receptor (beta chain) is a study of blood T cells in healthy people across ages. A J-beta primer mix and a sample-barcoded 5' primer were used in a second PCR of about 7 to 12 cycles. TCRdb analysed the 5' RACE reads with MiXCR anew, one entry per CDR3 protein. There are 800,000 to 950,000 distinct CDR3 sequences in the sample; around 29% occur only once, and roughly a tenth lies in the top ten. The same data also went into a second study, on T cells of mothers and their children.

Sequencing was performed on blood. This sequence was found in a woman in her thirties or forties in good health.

CDR3 residues: CASSPLYYEQYF. DNA for the CDR3: TGTGCCAGCAGTCCATTATACTACGAGCAGTACTTC. This chain links TRBV28 with TRBJ2-7; D is unresolved. Germline V gene data show CDR1 as MDHEN and CDR2 as SYDVKM. The CDR3 runs to 12 residues. Trimming pared 5 bases from V and 3 bases from J, leaving 8 bases between. Looking up the rest from reference TRBV28 and TRBJ2-7 gives the full variable domain: DVKVTQSSRYLVKRTGEKVFLECVQDMDHENMFWYRQDPGLGLRLIYFSYDVKMKEKGDIPEGYSVSREKKERFSLILESASTNQTSMYLCASSPLYYEQYFGPGTRLTVT.